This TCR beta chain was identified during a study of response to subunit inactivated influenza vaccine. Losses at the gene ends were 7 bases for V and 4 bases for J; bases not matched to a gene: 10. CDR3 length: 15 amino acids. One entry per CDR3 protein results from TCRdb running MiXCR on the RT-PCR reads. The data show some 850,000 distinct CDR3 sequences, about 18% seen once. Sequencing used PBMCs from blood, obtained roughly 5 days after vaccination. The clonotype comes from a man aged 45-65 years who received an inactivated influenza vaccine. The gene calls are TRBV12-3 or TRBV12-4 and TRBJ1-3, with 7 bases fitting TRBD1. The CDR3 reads CASTPGGALGNTIYF. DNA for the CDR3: TGTGCCAGCACCCCAGGGGGGGCGCTGGGAAACACCATATATTTT.